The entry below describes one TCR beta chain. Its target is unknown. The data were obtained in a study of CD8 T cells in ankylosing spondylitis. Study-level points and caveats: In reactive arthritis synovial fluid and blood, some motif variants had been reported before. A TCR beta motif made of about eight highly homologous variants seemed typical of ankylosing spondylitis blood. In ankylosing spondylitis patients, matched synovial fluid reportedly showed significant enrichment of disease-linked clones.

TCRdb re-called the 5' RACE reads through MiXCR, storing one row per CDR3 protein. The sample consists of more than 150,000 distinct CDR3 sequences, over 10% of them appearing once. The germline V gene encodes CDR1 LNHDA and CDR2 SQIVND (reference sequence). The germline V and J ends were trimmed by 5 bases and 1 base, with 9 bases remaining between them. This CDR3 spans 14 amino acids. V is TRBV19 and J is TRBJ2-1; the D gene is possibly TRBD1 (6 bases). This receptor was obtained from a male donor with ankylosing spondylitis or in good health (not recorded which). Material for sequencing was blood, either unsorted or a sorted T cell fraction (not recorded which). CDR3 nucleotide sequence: TGTGCCAGTAGTGCGACAGGTTCCTACAATGAGCAGTTCTTC. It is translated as CASSATGSYNEQFF.